The present TCR beta chain was sequenced within a study of blood T cells in healthy people across ages. Whole-study results and caveats: The long-lived group displayed more naive CD4+ cells, plus higher diversity, than the aged donors did.

Germline values: CDR1 SQVTM, CDR2 ANQGSEA. The CDR3 has 13 amino acids. A note on this clonotype: What it recognizes is unknown.

Next came a second PCR, run for about 7 to 12 cycles, which used a sample-barcoded 5' primer along with a J-beta primer mix. From the 5' RACE reads, TCRdb called clonotypes with MiXCR, one entry per CDR3 protein. The sample has 600,000 to 1,000,000 distinct CDR3 sequences, 20% to 25% seen once; the top ten hold 3% to 4.5%. Caucasian individuals from Russia who were healthy and aged about 6 to 100 acted as donors. This same sample was also taken into another study, of T cells of mothers and their children. That paper states: The study sampled a few healthy Caucasian mothers and their six children.

The chain employs TRBV29-1 and TRBJ2-5; perhaps TRBD2 as D (5 bases). The end of the DNA aligns better with TRBJ2-1, so the J call may be wrong. Sequencing was performed on blood. This clonotype was obtained from a boy aged 5-17 years in good health. DNA of the CDR3: TGCAGCGTTGGAGGGTTTGGTCCCAATGAGCAGTTCTTC. Protein: CSVGGFGPNEQFF.